Below, one T cell receptor beta chain is given with its context. What it recognizes is unknown. The study ran its PCR with 60 Vbeta and 13 Jbeta primers. The protocol was immunoSEQ multiplex PCR, while the TCRdb copy is restricted to in-frame clones and leaves out a portion. The sample has around 200,000 clones; approximately 82% are singletons. The sample originates from a study of cytomegalovirus exposure and HLA in healthy donors. Study-wide findings and caveats: Of the V segments, some could not be distinguished, including TRBV6-2 and TRBV6-3, and were excluded. TCR beta sequences reportedly predicted the HLA-A and HLA-B alleles of most subjects accurately. In a later analysis, several top co-occurrence clusters appeared linked to parvovirus B19, influenza, CMV and Epstein-Barr virus. Productive status was seen about 87% or about 30% of the time for most TCR beta V segments in an earlier analysis.

Germline loops: CDR1 SGHRS, CDR2 YFSETQ. The CDR3 is made up of 16 amino acids. J was trimmed by 3 bases and V by 0 bases; bases with no gene match: 4. The TCR originated in a woman in her 50s in good health and CMV-seropositive. The chain carries TRBV5-1 and TRBJ2-1; the match to TRBD2 covers 9 bases. The source material was PBMCs. Here the CDR3 DNA reads TGCGCCAGCAGCTTGGGGACTAGCGTCAGCTACAATGAGCAGTTCTTC. The encoded protein is CASSLGTSVSYNEQFF. The entire variable domain, with the rest obtained from reference TRBV5-1 and TRBJ2-1, is as follows: KAGVTQTPRYLIKTRGQQVTLSCSPISGHRSVSWYQQTPGQGLQFLFEYFSETQRNKGNFPGRFSGRQFSNSRSEMNVSTLELGDSALYLCASSLGTSVSYNEQFFGPGTRLTVL.